A single sample is the source of the 4 T cell receptor beta chains below, sequenced in a study of T-cell memory formation after mild COVID-19. TCRdb used MiXCR to reprocess the 5' RACE reads, holding one entry per CDR3 protein. The sample holds 50,000 or so distinct CDR3 sequences, roughly a quarter seen once. Specimen: PBMCs or a T cell subset sorted from them (not recorded which). Receptors originate from a man in his late teens or twenties who had mild COVID-19 (a few samples of this study predate the infection). Cell type and time point are not known.

This clonotype has only a few counts. The V and J genes are TRBV12-3 or TRBV12-4 and TRBJ2-3; a possible D gene is TRBD1 (6 bases). V was cut by 2 bases and J by 4 bases, with 10 bases left in between. CDR3 length equals 14 residues. The CDR3 sequence: CASSLTQGPDTQYF. CDR3 coding DNA: TGTGCCAGCAGTTTAACGCAGGGGCCAGATACGCAGTATTTT.

This clonotype was seen only once. This chain joins TRBV2 and TRBJ2-5, with D uncertain. Trimming cost V 6 bases and J 5 bases, with 7 bases left between them. Germline CDR1 SNHLY, CDR2 FYNNEI. This CDR3 has 11 amino acids. CDR3 coding DNA: TGTGCCAGCAGCCCCCAGGAGACCCAGTACTTC. The encoded protein is CASSPQETQYF.

This clonotype was recorded a few times. The chain joins TRBV7-9 to TRBJ2-1, with a weak D call TRBD2 (6 bases). The CDR3 length is 18 residues. Germline V CDR1 and CDR2: SEHNR, FQNEAQ (reference sequence). V was trimmed by 6 bases and J by 7 bases, leaving 28 bases between them. The CDR3 coding sequence is TGTGCCAGCAGTTTACTATGGGGTCAGCGGGCCAACCCGAATGAGCAGTTCTTC. Residues: CASSLLWGQRANPNEQFF.

The sample holds a few counts of this clonotype. This sequence joins TRBV12-3 or TRBV12-4 and TRBJ1-5, with D possibly being TRBD1 (5 bases). The CDR3 runs 14 residues. Trimming took off 5 bases at V and 0 bases at J, with 8 bases between the two ends. CDR3 bases: TGTGCCAGCAGTCCTGGGGGTAGCAATCAGCCCCAGCATTTT. Protein product: CASSPGGSNQPQHF.